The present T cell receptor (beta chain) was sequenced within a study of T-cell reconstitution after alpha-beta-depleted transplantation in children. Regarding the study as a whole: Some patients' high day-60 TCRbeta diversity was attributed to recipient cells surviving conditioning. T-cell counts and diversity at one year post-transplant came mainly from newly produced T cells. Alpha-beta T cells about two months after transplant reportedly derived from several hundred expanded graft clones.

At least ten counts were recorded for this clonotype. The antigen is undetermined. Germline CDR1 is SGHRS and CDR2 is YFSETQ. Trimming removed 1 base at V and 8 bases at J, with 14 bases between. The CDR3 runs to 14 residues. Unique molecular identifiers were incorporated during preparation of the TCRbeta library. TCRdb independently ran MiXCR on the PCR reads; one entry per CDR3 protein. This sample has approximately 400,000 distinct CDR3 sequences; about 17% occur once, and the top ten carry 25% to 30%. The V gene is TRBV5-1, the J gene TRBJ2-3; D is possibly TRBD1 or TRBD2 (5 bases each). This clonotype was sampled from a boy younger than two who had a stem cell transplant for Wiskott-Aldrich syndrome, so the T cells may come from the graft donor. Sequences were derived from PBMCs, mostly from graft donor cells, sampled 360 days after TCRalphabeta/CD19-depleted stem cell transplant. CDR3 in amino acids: CASSLWGYSGTQYF. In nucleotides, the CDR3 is TGCGCCAGCAGCTTGTGGGGGTACAGCGGTACGCAGTATTTT.